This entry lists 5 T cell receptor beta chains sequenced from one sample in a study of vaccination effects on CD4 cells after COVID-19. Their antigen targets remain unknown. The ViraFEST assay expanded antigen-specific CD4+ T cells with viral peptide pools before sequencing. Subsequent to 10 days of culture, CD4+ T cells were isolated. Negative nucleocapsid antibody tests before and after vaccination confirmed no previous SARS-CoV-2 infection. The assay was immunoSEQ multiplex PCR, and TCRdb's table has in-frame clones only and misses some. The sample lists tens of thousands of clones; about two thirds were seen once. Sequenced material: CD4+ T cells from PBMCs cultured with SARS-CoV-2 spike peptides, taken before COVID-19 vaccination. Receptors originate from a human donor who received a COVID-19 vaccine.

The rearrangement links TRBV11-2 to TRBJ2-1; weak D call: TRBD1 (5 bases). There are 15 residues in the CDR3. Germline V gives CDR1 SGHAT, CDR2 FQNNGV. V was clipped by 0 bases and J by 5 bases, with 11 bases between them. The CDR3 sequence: CASSLDAGSHNEQFF. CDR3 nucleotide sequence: TGTGCCAGCAGCTTAGATGCAGGGTCACACAATGAGCAGTTCTTC.

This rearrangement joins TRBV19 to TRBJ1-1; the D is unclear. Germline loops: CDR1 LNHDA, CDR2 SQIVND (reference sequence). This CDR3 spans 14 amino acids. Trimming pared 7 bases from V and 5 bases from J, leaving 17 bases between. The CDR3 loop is CASIGLLGRTEAFF. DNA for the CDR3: TGTGCCAGTATAGGGCTTCTCGGAAGGACTGAAGCTTTCTTT. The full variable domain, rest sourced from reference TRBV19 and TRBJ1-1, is DGGITQSPKYLFRKEGQNVTLSCEQNLNHDAMYWYRQDPGQGLRLIYYSQIVNDFQKGDIAEGYSVSREKKESFPLTVTSAQKNPTAFYLCASIGLLGRTEAFFGQGTRLTVV.

The CDR3, as DNA: TGTGCCAGCAGCAAAGTGGGACAGTACAATGAGCAGTTCTTC. Translation gives CASSKVGQYNEQFF. The V gene is TRBV21-1, the J gene TRBJ2-1; TRBD1, the D gene given by the table, was not confirmed from the DNA. TRBV21-1 is a known pseudogene. This CDR3 contains 14 residues.

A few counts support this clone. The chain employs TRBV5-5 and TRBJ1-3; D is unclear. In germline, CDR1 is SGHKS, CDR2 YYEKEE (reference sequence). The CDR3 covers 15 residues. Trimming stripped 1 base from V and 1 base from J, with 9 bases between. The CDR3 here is CASSLIGVSGNTIYF. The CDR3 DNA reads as TGTGCCAGCAGCTTGATCGGGGTTTCTGGAAACACCATATATTTT.

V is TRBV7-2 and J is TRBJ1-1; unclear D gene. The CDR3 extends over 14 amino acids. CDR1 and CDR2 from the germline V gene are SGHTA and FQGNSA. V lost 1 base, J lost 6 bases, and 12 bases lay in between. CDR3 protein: CASSLDRVSAEAFF. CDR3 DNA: TGTGCCAGCAGCTTAGACCGGGTTTCAGCTGAAGCTTTCTTT.